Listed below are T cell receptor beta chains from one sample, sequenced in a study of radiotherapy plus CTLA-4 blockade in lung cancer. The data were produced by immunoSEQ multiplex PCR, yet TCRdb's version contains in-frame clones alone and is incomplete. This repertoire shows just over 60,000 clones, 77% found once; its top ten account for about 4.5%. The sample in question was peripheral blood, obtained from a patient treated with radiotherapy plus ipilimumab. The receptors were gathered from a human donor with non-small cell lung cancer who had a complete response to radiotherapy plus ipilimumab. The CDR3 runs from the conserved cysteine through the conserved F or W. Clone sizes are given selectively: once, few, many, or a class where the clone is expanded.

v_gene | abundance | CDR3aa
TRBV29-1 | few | CSCVYTGELFF
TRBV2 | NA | CASAERTGRGDEQFF
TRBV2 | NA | CASSPEGDRGFTEAFF
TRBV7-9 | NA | CASSLGQGSNYGYTF
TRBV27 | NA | CASKGGGWDGYTF
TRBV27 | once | CASSVTSAFNEQFF
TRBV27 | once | CASSWGGRKNIQYF
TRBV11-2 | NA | CASSPDRGLWETQYF
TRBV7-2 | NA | CASSPPVWAGVF
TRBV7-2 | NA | CASSLGRNYGYTF
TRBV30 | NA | CAWSVTLTGFYNEQFF
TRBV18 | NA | CASSHTGEDQPQHF
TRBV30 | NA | CAWSPGSGGYNEQFF
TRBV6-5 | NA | CASSQGTKAFF
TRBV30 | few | CAWSGRIGSNSPLHF
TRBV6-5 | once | CASSYSSTGNTIYF
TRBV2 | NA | CASSDPEAFF
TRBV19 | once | CATFSGSQVNEQFF
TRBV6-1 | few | CASSDWPGGYGYTF
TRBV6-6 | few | CASSPQADSGNTIYF
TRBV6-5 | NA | CASSYSGEKLFF
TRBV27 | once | CASTRAPGANVLTF
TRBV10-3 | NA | CATRQGRDTGELFF
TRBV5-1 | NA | CASSLGPGDEQFF
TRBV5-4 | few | CASSQQSYEQYF
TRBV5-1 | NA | CASSLGVGQETQYF
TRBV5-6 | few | CASSSYNEQFF
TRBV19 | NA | CASRRGGANVLTF
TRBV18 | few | CASSSGKNTEAFF
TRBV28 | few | CASSLRTAGYTF
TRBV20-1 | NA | CSARLGGEQFF
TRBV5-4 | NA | CASSLGPAGLYSYEQYF
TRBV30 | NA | CAWSVLGLSDTQYF
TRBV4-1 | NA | CASSQDSAASGYTF
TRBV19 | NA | CASSTQGYSYNSPLHF
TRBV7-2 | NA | CASSLNQNYGYTF
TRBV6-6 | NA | CASSSTGTEAFF
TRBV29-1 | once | CSVADPGFSNTEAFF
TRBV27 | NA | CASTPTSSYNEQFF
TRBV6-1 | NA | CASSEVWVSASGNTIYF
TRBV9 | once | CASGADTQYF
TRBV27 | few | CASSSKLRKNIQYF
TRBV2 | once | CASQAIGMNTEAFF
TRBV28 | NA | CASSLRGDTEAFF
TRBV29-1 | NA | CSVDISRAEAFF
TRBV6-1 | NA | CASSQHDRLNQPQHF